The sequence of this T cell receptor (beta chain) was determined in a study of blood T cell repertoires in COVID-19 (dated by TCRdb to about 2020). The study in broad terms: Collaborator samples came from the United States, Italy and Spain and covered acute and convalescent phases of COVID-19. The prospective study material was composed of cDNA or gDNA derived from T cells, B-cell-depleted T cells, or PBMCs. Subjects who had been exposed to COVID-19, were actively infected with it, or had recovered from it provided the deeply sampled blood TCRbeta repertoires that made up the dataset. A freely available public database, intended as a resource for researchers studying the immune response to SARS-CoV-2, is where the repertoires were released. The samples were drawn from the first 160 participants of the ongoing ImmuneRACE study and from some 1,300 subjects provided by 6 global collaborators. The sample metadata nearly always contained a de-identified subject ID, COVID-19 status, age in years and sex. HLA class I and class II types, where available, came from metadata supplied by the sample provider rather than from assay-based typing.

Collaborating institutions collected whole blood in K2EDTA tubes following their own protocols. For TCRbeta analysis, collaborators shipped samples as frozen whole blood, isolated PBMCs, or DNA extracted from either of those sample types. Overall study results and their limits: The amount of clinical and demographic metadata varied by source and participant and was provided uncurated.

TCRbeta CDR3 regions were amplified from genomic DNA by means of the immunoSEQ Assay, a bias-controlled multiplex PCR. As for how the authors treated the data: The number of nucleated cells in each sample was estimated by amplification of reference gene primers within the assay. To quantify the absolute abundance of each unique TCRbeta CDR3 rearrangement, sequence reads were collapsed and filtered. For each sample, productive Simpson clonality was calculated as the square root of Simpson's diversity index over productive rearrangements. The clones in this table, taken by TCRdb from immuneACCESS, are in-frame only. Not every clone is retained; where verified, under half of the shortfall comes from an unresolved V gene, and the cause of the rest is unknown. That table supplies the V and J calls and clone size; D and trimming were determined from the DNA. In all, the sample holds about 52,000 clones, and 90% of those were seen once. The ten largest clones represent approximately 3.4% of the sample.

The CDR1 and CDR2 encoded by the germline V gene (reference sequence) are PRHDT and FYEKMQ. Taken from cysteine to phenylalanine, the CDR3 has 16 residues. Only the CDR3 region is kept as DNA, spanning 48 bases read in frame from base 1. Trimming removed 4 bases from V and 1 base from J; the gene matches leave 5 bases unexplained. On this clone itself: The target of this receptor is not known. Base qualities are not at hand, and no much larger clone is one base apart.

Sequenced: peripheral blood. The chain couples TRBV13 to TRBJ1-1, and 11 bases in between align with TRBD1. This TCR came from a human donor in a cohort sampled during active COVID-19. The CDR3 amino acid sequence is: CASSWTGGEGNTEAFF. The DNA sequence is TGTGCCAGCAGCTGGACAGGGGGCGAGGGGAACACTGAAGCTTTCTTT.